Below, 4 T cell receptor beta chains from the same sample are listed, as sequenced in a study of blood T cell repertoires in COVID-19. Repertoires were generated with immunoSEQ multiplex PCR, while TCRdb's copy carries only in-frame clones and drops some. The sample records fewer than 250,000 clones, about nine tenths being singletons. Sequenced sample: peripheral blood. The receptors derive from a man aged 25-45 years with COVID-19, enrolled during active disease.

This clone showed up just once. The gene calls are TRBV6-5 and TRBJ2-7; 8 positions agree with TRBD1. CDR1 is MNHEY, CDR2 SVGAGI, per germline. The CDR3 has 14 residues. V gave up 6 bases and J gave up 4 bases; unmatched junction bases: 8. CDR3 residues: CASRYRQGIYEQYF. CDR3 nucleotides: TGTGCCAGCAGATACAGACAGGGGATATACGAGCAGTACTTC.

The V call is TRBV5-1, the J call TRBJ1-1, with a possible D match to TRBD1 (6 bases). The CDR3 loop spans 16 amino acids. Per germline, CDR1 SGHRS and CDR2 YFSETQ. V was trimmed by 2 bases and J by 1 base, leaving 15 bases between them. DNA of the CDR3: TGCGCCAGCAGCTTAAACGGACAGATCCCGAACACTGAAGCTTTCTTT. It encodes CASSLNGQIPNTEAFF.

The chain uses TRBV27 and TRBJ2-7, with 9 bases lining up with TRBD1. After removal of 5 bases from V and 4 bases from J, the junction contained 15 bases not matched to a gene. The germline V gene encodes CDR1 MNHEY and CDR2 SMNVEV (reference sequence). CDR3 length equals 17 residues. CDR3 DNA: TGTGCCAGCAGTCTCCGGGAACCGGGACAGGGAGATTACGAGCAGTACTTC. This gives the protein CASSLREPGQGDYEQYF.

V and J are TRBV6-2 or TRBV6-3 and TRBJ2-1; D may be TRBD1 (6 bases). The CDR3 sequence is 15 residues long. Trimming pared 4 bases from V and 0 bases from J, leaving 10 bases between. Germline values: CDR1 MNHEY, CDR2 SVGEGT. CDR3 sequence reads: CASSSVDSSYNEQFF. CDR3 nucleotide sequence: TGTGCCAGCAGTTCGGTGGACAGCTCCTACAATGAGCAGTTCTTC.